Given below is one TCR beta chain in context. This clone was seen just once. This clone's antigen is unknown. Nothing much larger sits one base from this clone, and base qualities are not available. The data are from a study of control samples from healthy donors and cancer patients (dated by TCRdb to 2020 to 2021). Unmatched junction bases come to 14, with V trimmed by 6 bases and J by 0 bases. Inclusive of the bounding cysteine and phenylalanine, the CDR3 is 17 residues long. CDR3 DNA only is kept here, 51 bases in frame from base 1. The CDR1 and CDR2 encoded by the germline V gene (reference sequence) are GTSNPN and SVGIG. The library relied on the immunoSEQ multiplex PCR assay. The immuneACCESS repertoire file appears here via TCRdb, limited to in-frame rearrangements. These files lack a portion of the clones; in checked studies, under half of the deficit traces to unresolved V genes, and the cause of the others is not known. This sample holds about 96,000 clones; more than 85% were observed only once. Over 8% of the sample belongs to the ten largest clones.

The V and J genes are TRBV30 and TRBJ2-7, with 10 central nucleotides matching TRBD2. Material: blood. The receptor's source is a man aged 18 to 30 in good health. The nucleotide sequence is TGTGCCTGCCCACTAGCGGGGTCCTATTTGAGCTCCTACGAGCAGTACTTC. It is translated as CACPLAGSYLSSYEQYF.